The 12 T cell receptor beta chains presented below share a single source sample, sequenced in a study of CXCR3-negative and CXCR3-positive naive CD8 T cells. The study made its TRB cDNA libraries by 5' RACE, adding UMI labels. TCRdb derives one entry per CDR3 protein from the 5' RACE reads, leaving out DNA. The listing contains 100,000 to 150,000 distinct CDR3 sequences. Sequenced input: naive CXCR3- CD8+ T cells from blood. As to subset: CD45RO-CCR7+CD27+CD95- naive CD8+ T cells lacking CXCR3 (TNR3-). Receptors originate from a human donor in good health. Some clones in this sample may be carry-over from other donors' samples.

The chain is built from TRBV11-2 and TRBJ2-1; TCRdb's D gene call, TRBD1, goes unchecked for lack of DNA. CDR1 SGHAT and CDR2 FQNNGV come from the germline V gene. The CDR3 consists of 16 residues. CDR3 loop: CASSLLRDTVYNEQFF.

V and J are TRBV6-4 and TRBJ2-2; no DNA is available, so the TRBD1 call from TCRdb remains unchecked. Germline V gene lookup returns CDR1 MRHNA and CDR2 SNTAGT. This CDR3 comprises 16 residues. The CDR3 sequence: CASSDSAGGLTGELFF.

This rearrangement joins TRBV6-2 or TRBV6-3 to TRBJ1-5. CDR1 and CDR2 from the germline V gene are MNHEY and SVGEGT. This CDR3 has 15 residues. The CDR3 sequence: CASSLGSYSNQPQHF.

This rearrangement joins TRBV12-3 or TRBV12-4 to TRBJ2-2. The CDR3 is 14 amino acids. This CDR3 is CASSLRGNTGELFF.

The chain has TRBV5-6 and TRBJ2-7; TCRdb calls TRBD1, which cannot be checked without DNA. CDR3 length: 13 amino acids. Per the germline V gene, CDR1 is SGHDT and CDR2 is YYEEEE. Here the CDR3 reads CASSPRERYEQYF.

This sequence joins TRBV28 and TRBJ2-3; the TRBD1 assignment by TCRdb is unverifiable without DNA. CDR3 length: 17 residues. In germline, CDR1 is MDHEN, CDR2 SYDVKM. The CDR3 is CARSLGQEGPAGDTQYF.

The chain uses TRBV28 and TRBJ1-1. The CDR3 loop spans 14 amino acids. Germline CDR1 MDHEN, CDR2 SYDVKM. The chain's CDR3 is CASSLTRANTEAFF.

This CDR3 is CSAEDQGVGTRTDTQYF. The chain has TRBV20-1 and TRBJ2-3; TCRdb selects TRBD1, and the lack of DNA leaves this call unchecked. Per the germline V gene, CDR1 is DFQATT and CDR2 is SNEGSKA (reference sequence). There are 17 residues in the CDR3.

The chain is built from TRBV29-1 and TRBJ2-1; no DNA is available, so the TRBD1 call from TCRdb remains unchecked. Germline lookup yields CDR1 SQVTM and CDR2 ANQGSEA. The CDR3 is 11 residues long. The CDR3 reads CSVERPRGRFF.

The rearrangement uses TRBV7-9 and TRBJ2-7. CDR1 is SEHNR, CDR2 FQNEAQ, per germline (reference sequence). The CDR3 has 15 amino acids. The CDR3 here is CASSLGSIPPYEQYF.

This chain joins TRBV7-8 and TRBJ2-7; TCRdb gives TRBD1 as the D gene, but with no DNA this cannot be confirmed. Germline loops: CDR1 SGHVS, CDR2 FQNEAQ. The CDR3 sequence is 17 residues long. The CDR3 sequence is CASSPPNWGTGYDLRYF.

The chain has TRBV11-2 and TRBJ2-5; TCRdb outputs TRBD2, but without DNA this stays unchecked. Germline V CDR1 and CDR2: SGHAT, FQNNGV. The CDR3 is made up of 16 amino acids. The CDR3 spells CASSQGLAGAGETQYF.